This T cell receptor beta chain was found in a study of T cell responses to AZD1222 COVID-19 vaccine. General study results and limits: Recipients of two AZD1222 doses showed rising Spike-specific TCR breadth and depth. CD4 TCRs covered the whole spike, strongest at regions 160-218 and 743-854. Unmutated regions of variants are reportedly targeted by nearly half of spike-specific TCRs.

This clone was seen only a few times. Its target is unknown. Germline V lookup: CDR1 MNHEY, CDR2 SVGAGI. The CDR3 extends over 12 amino acids. Unmatched junction bases numbered 6, after V lost 7 bases and J lost 6 bases. Pooling covered second doses at about 4 or about 12 weeks. Assay used: immunoSEQ multiplex PCR; TCRdb lists only in-frame clones, some missing. The sample has more than 85,000 clones; around 90% are singletons. The chain employs TRBV6-5 and TRBJ2-7; 7 bases line up with TRBD1. This sample comprised peripheral blood, obtained 28 days after the second AZD1222 dose. The clonotype was recovered from an adult who received the AZD1222 COVID-19 vaccine. The CDR3 DNA follows: TGTGCCAGCACCAGACAGGGCGGCGAGCAGTACTTC. Translating gives CASTRQGGEQYF.